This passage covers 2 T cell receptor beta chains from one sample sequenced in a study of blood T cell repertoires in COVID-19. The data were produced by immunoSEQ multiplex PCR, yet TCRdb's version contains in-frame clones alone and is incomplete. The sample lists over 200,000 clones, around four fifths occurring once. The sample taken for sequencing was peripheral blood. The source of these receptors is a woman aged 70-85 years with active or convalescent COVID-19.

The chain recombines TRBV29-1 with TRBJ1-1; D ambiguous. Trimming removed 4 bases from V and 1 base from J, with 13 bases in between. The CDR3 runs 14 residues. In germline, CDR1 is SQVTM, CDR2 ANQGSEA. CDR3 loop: CSVALGVANTEAFF. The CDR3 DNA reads TGCAGCGTTGCCCTCGGGGTGGCGAACACTGAAGCTTTCTTT.

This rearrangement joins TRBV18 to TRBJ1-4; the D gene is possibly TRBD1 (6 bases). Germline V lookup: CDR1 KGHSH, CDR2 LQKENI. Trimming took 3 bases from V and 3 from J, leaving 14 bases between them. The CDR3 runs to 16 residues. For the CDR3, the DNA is TGTGCCAGCTCACCGCCCGGGGGGCGGGCTAATGAAAAACTGTTTTTT. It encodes CASSPPGGRANEKLFF.